Presented here are 13 T cell receptor beta chains from one specimen sequenced in a study of blood T cell repertoires in COVID-19. Some clones are missing from TCRdb's copy, which holds only in-frame ones; the method was immunoSEQ multiplex PCR. The sample comprises roughly 360,000 clones, around 87% of which are singletons, and approximately 1% rests with the top ten. What was sequenced was PBMCs or T cells enriched from blood (not recorded which). The receptors derive from a woman in her twenties or thirties with acute COVID-19.

In its sample, this clone was seen a few times. The chain links TRBV19 to TRBJ1-1, with 7 bases identical to TRBD1. The length of the CDR3 is 16 residues. V was clipped by 5 bases and J by 1 base; unmatched bases: 10. Looked up from germline, CDR1 is LNHDA and CDR2 is SQIVND (reference sequence). The CDR3 reads CASSVANRGSNTEAFF. CDR3 DNA: TGTGCCAGTAGTGTCGCTAACAGGGGTTCGAACACTGAAGCTTTCTTT.

V gene TRBV28 combines with J gene TRBJ2-7; 8 nucleotides match TRBD1. With 5 bases clipped from V and 6 bases from J, the junction kept 9 bases outside the gene matches. Germline-derived CDR1 and CDR2 are MDHEN and SYDVKM. The CDR3 has 14 amino acids. The CDR3 sequence: CASSPFQGAREQYF. CDR3 sequence (DNA): TGTGCCAGCAGTCCGTTCCAGGGGGCACGCGAGCAGTACTTC.

This rearrangement joins TRBV23-1 to TRBJ2-1; 9 bases map to TRBD1. TRBV23-1 is an ORF for which the function is uncertain. The CDR3 covers 15 residues. V gave up 8 bases and J gave up 9 bases; unmatched junction bases: 14. CDR3 in amino acids: CASPQGRTGVSEQFF. The CDR3 bases are TGCGCCAGCCCCCAGGGGAGGACAGGGGTGAGTGAGCAGTTCTTC.

This chain uses TRBV6-1 with TRBJ1-5; TRBD1 aligns across 8 bases. Germline loops: CDR1 MNHNS, CDR2 SASEGT. The CDR3 spans 15 residues. V lost 2 bases to trimming and J lost 5 bases; unmatched junction nucleotides: 5. CDR3: CASSETDRVYQPQHF. CDR3 nucleotide sequence: TGTGCCAGCAGTGAAACGGACAGGGTTTATCAGCCCCAGCATTTT.

The chain uses TRBV11-1 and TRBJ2-7; the match to TRBD2 covers 7 bases. With V trimmed by 3 bases and J by 3 bases, 5 bases remained unmatched. In germline, CDR1 is SGHAT, CDR2 FQDESV (reference sequence). This CDR3 has 14 residues. CDR3 in DNA: TGTGCCAGCAGCTTGGGCGGGGGAGGCTACGAGCAGTACTTC. Its protein product is CASSLGGGGYEQYF. The full variable domain, with the rest looked up from reference TRBV11-1 and TRBJ2-7, is EAEVAQSPRYKITEKSQAVAFWCDPISGHATLYWYRQILGQGPELLVQFQDESVVDDSQLPKDRFSAERLKGVDSTLKIQPAELGDSAMYLCASSLGGGGYEQYFGPGTRLTVT.

The chain has TRBV21-1 and TRBJ1-5; the table's D call of TRBD1 was not tested on the DNA. TRBV21-1 is listed as a pseudogene. CDR3 length: 10 residues. The CDR3 DNA reads TGTGCCAACATTATACAGCCCCAGCATTTT. It encodes CANIIQPQHF.

This clone came up once. The genes are TRBV6-2 or TRBV6-3 and TRBJ1-1; D perhaps matches TRBD1 (6 bases). V lost 5 bases, J lost 4 bases, and 11 bases lay in between. Germline loops: CDR1 MNHEY, CDR2 SVGEGT. This CDR3 comprises 13 residues. CDR3 region: CASSETGFTEAFF. CDR3 bases: TGTGCCAGCAGTGAGACAGGTTTCACTGAAGCTTTCTTT.

The V and J genes are TRBV7-3 and TRBJ1-1, with D perhaps matching TRBD1 (5 bases). Trimming left V 3 bases short and J 1 base short, with 12 bases between. The germline V gene encodes CDR1 SGHTA and CDR2 FQGTGA. This CDR3 is built from 15 residues. CDR3 residues: CASSLAGSENTEAFF. Here the CDR3 DNA reads TGTGCCAGCAGCTTGGCAGGGTCTGAGAACACTGAAGCTTTCTTT.

CDR3 amino acids: CASSPRGTGLVGTGELFF. The CDR3 nucleotides are TGTGCCAGCAGCCCCCGGGGGACAGGACTCGTAGGCACCGGGGAGCTGTTTTTT. The chain is built from TRBV7-2 and TRBJ2-2; TRBD1 matches 8 bases. V lost 5 bases to trimming and J lost 4 bases; unmatched junction nucleotides: 15. Germline V gene data show CDR1 as SGHTA and CDR2 as FQGNSA. The CDR3 runs to 18 residues.

The rearrangement joins TRBV7-6 to TRBJ2-7, with 7 bases lining up with TRBD1. The CDR3 extends over 14 amino acids. The junction had 7 bases not matched to a gene; V was cut back by 6 bases and J by 2 bases. Per the germline V gene, CDR1 is SGHVS and CDR2 is FNYEAQ. Here the CDR3 reads CASSLSQGAYEQYF. The CDR3 region has the DNA TGTGCCAGCAGTCTATCTCAGGGGGCCTACGAGCAGTACTTC.

This clone was recorded only once. The CDR3 nucleotides read TGTGCCACCAGCCCTTCGTCCCGGGACAGGGGGCTCCGAGATGGCTACACCTTC. Protein product: CATSPSSRDRGLRDGYTF. This chain uses TRBV15 with TRBJ1-2; 12 nucleotides align to TRBD1. After removal of 5 bases from V and 6 bases from J, the junction contained 16 bases not matched to a gene. The CDR3 covers 18 residues. Germline values: CDR1 LNHNV, CDR2 YYDKDF (reference sequence).

The chain has TRBV2 and TRBJ1-1; 7 bases match TRBD1. V lost 6 bases and J lost 1; bases outside the gene matches: 5. In germline, CDR1 is SNHLY, CDR2 FYNNEI. The CDR3 consists of 14 residues. CDR3 protein: CASRANRGNTEAFF. In DNA form, the CDR3 reads TGTGCCAGCAGGGCGAACAGGGGGAACACTGAAGCTTTCTTT.

V gene TRBV7-2 combines with J gene TRBJ1-2; 9 positions match TRBD1. With V trimmed by 6 bases and J by 7 bases, 9 bases remained unmatched. Germline CDR1 is SGHTA and CDR2 is FQGNSA. The CDR3 runs 14 residues. The CDR3, as DNA: TGTGCCAGCAGGCTGGGACAGGGAGGGTTTGGCTACACCTTC. This encodes CASRLGQGGFGYTF. The entire variable domain, with the rest obtained from reference TRBV7-2 and TRBJ1-2, is as follows: GAGVSQSPSNKVTEKGKDVELRCDPISGHTALYWYRQSLGQGLEFLIYFQGNSAPDKSGLPSDRFSAERTGGSVSTLTIQRTQQEDSAVYLCASRLGQGGFGYTFGSGTRLTVV.